This T cell receptor beta chain stems from a study of beta chain features in type 1 diabetes. After removal of 0 bases from V and 5 bases from J, the junction contained 5 bases not matched to a gene. The CDR3 contains 15 residues. Germline values: CDR1 SGDLS, CDR2 YYNGEE. A CD45RO/CCR7/CD25/CD127/CD95/CD27 panel sorted naive, central memory, regulatory and stem cell-like memory CD4+ cells. As every portion of the isolated RNA was reverse transcribed, the sequencing read expressed TCRB transcripts. The data were produced by immunoSEQ multiplex PCR, yet TCRdb's version contains in-frame clones alone and is incomplete. Among 120,000 to 150,000 clones, less than 9% were seen once, and the ten largest hold 1.4%. Study-wide findings and caveats: For type 1 diabetes patients, VDJ junctions showed fewer insertions and more deletions.

This clone was detected ten times or more. Its antigen is as yet unknown. The V gene is TRBV9, the J gene TRBJ1-1; the match to TRBD1 covers 9 bases. The sequenced sample consisted of central memory CD4+ T cells from blood. The origin of this receptor is a woman in her twenties or thirties in good health. In DNA, the CDR3 is TGTGCCAGCAGCGTAGAATCACAGGGGGCTACTGAAGCTTTCTTT. Protein sequence: CASSVESQGATEAFF. Full variable domain (outside the CDR3, taken from reference TRBV9 and TRBJ1-1): DSGVTQTPKHLITATGQRVTLRCSPRSGDLSVYWYQQSLDQGLQFLIQYYNGEERAKGNILERFSAQQFPDLHSELNLSSLELGDSALYFCASSVESQGATEAFFGQGTRLTVV.